Listed below are T cell receptor beta chains from one sample, sequenced in a study of T cells in Graves' hyperthyroidism and ophthalmopathy. TCRdb processed the multiplex PCR reads anew with MiXCR; each CDR3 protein has one entry. The table shows approximately 510,000 distinct CDR3 sequences, with over 35% occurring only once. Source material: peripheral blood or thyroid tissue (not recorded which). These receptors came from an adult woman with Graves' disease, either hyperthyroidism or ophthalmopathy (not recorded which). Each CDR3 is given with its conserved first and last residue. D genes are given only for firm matches. Clone size appears in some rows only: once, few, many, or a class for an expanded clone.

cdr3_aa,cdr3_nt,v_call,j_call,clone_size,d_call,cdr3_length
CASSPRLAGDGYEQYF,TGTGCCAGCAGCCCCCGACTAGCGGGAGACGGATACGAGCAGTACTTC,TRBV7-9,TRBJ2-7,few,TRBD2,16
CASSQDRGPARDEQYF,TGTGCCAGCAGCCAAGATAGGGGACCAGCTAGGGACGAGCAGTACTTC,TRBV4-2,TRBJ2-7,many,-,16
CSVKLGGGGYTF,TGCAGTGTCAAGTTGGGGGGTGGTGGCTACACCTTC,TRBV20-1,TRBJ1-2,many,-,12
CATRDGGPLDGYTF,TGTGCCACTAGGGACGGGGGCCCCCTTGATGGCTACACCTTC,TRBV19,TRBJ1-2,-,-,14
CASSPRGFGKLFF,TGTGCCAGCAGCCCCAGGGGTTTTGGAAAACTGTTTTTT,TRBV14,TRBJ1-4,-,-,13
CASNGDMTTGQPQHF,TGTGCCAGCAACGGGGACATGACCACGGGCCAGCCCCAGCATTTT,TRBV2,TRBJ1-5,many,-,15
CASSPGQDTEAFF,TGCGCCAGCAGCCCCGGACAAGACACTGAAGCTTTCTTT,TRBV5-1,TRBJ1-1,many,-,13
CASRSGLPNTGELFF,TGTGCCAGTCGGTCAGGGCTTCCTAACACCGGGGAGCTGTTTTTT,TRBV19,TRBJ2-2,many,-,15
CASSLRNRGNSPLHF,TGTGCCAGCAGCTTACGAAACAGGGGGAATTCACCCCTCCACTTT,TRBV7-3,TRBJ1-6,-,TRBD1,15
CASSQGTKGGYF,TGTGCCAGCAGTCAGGGGACTAAAGGGGGGTACTTC,TRBV28,TRBJ2-7,few,-,12
CASSIRPGTAGNQPQHF,TGTGCCAGTAGTATCAGACCAGGAACAGCCGGCAATCAGCCCCAGCATTTT,TRBV19,TRBJ1-5,-,-,17
CASSEYEGQGAGEQYF,TGTGCCAGCAGCGAATACGAGGGACAGGGGGCCGGCGAGCAGTACTTC,TRBV7-9,TRBJ2-7,-,TRBD1,16
CSVRRYQETQYF,TGCAGCGTTCGCAGGTACCAAGAGACCCAGTACTTC,TRBV29-1,TRBJ2-5,-,-,12
CASSFKGGQPQHF,TGTGCCAGCAGCTTCAAGGGTGGACAGCCCCAGCATTTT,TRBV11-3,TRBJ1-5,-,-,13
CASRHAQGNTIYF,TGTGCCAGCAGGCATGCACAGGGAAACACCATATATTTT,TRBV12-3/TRBV12-4,TRBJ1-3,many,-,13
CASSPTLAGVAGETQYF,TGTGCCAGCAGCCCGACACTAGCGGGGGTTGCGGGAGAGACCCAGTACTTC,TRBV7-3,TRBJ2-5,once,TRBD2,17
CASSLADPWGGELFF,TGTGCCAGCAGTCTAGCGGACCCTTGGGGCGGGGAGCTGTTTTTT,TRBV2,TRBJ2-2,many,TRBD2,15
CASTDSQEADYGYTF,TGCGCCAGTACGGACAGCCAAGAAGCTGACTATGGCTACACCTTC,TRBV5-1,TRBJ1-2,-,-,15
CSAKGGIGTSNEKLFF,TGCAGTGCTAAAGGAGGAATCGGGACGTCAAATGAAAAACTGTTTTTT,TRBV20-1,TRBJ1-4,many,-,16
CAIRDRATNEKLFF,TGTGCCATCAGGGACCGAGCAACTAATGAAAAACTGTTTTTT,TRBV10-3,TRBJ1-4,-,-,14
CASSPYGSGYTF,TGTGCCAGCAGCCCTTACGGGTCCGGCTACACCTTC,TRBV11-2,TRBJ1-2,few,-,12
CASSPIYGDGYTF,TGTGCCAGCAGTCCCATCTATGGTGACGGCTACACCTTC,TRBV5-5,TRBJ1-2,many,-,13
CASGISYEQYF,TGCGCCAGCGGCATCTCCTACGAGCAGTACTTC,TRBV3-1,TRBJ2-7,-,-,11
CASSPPLWQESYEQYF,TGTGCCAGCAGCCCCCCTCTGTGGCAAGAGAGTTACGAGCAGTACTTC,TRBV11-2,TRBJ2-7,-,-,16
CASSQGGHLAYEQYF,TGCGCCAGCAGCCAAGGGGGACACCTGGCCTACGAGCAGTACTTC,TRBV7-9,TRBJ2-7,-,-,15
CASSETSAGLAVETQYF,TGTGCCAGCAGTGAGACCTCCGCGGGACTAGCGGTAGAGACCCAGTACTTC,TRBV6-1,TRBJ2-5,many,TRBD2,17
CASSLQGLNTGELFF,TGTGCCAGCAGCCTCCAGGGGTTGAACACCGGGGAGCTGTTTTTT,TRBV12-3/TRBV12-4,TRBJ2-2,few,-,15
CASSPRTGSSGNTIYF,TGTGCCAGCTCACCTCGGACGGGCTCCTCTGGAAACACCATATATTTT,TRBV18,TRBJ1-3,-,-,16
CASSQLRGSGANVLTF,TGCGCCAGCAGCCAACTCAGGGGCTCTGGGGCCAACGTCCTGACTTTC,TRBV4-1,TRBJ2-6,-,-,16
CASSPVMDRVNYGANVLTF,TGTGCCAGCAGCCCCGTCATGGACAGGGTGAACTATGGGGCCAACGTCCTGACTTTC,TRBV7-6,TRBJ2-6,-,TRBD1,19
CASSEVGSSSTAFF,TGTGCCAGCAGCGAGGTAGGCTCTTCTTCGACAGCTTTCTTT,TRBV2,TRBJ1-1,many,-,14
CASSLRSGADTQYF,TGTGCCAGCAGCTTAAGGTCAGGGGCAGATACGCAGTATTTT,TRBV7-9,TRBJ2-3,-,-,14
CASSGGGTNTEAFF,TGCGCCAGCAGCGGAGGGGGGACGAACACTGAAGCTTTCTTT,TRBV5-1,TRBJ1-1,many,-,14
CAISPNQGAYEQYF,TGTGCCATCAGTCCCAACCAGGGGGCCTACGAGCAGTACTTC,TRBV10-3,TRBJ2-7,many,TRBD1,14
CASSEIGSGRPRDTQYF,TGTGCCAGCAGTGAAATCGGTAGCGGGAGGCCCCGGGATACGCAGTATTTT,TRBV24-1,TRBJ2-3,-,TRBD2,17
CASSVGLPNTEAFF,TGTGCCAGCAGTGTGGGACTACCGAACACTGAAGCTTTCTTT,TRBV9,TRBJ1-1,-,-,14
CSVQTGHEQYF,TGCAGCGTCCAAACAGGGCACGAGCAGTACTTC,TRBV29-1,TRBJ2-7,-,-,11
CASSEGRAGQPQHF,TGTGCCAGCAGTGAAGGCAGGGCTGGCCAGCCCCAGCATTTT,TRBV2,TRBJ1-5,-,-,14
CASSPTGAANTGELSW,TGCGCCAGCAGCCCTACCGGCGCGGCGAACACCGGGGAGCTGTCTTGG,TRBV5-1,TRBJ2-2,-,-,16
CATSRDSRGRRIGNTIYF,TGTGCCACCAGCAGAGATAGTAGAGGCCGAAGGATCGGAAACACCATATATTTT,TRBV15,TRBJ1-3,-,-,18
CASKAERENSPLHF,TGTGCCAGCAAGGCCGAGAGAGAAAATTCACCCCTCCACTTT,TRBV6-1,TRBJ1-6,-,-,14